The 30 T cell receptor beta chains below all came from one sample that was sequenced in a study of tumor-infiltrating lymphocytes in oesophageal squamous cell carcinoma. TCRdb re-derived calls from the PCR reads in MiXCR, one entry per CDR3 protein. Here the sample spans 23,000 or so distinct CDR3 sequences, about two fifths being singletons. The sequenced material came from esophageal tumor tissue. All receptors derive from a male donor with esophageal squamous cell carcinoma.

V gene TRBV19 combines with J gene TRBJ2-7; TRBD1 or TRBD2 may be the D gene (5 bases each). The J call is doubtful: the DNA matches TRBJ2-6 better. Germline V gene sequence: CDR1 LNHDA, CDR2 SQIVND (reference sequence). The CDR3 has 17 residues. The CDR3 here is CASSRDGLGAGANVLTF. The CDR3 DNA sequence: TGTGCCAGTAGCAGGGACGGCCTAGGGGCTGGGGCCAACGTCCTGACTTTC.

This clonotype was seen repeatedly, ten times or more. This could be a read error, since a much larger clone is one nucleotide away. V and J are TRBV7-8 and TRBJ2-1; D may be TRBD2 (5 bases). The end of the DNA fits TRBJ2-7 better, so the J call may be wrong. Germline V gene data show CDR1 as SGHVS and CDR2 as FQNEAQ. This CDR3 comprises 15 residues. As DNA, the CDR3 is TGTGCCAGCAGCTTAGGGACTCTCTCCTACAATGAGCAGTACTTC. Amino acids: CASSLGTLSYNEQYF.

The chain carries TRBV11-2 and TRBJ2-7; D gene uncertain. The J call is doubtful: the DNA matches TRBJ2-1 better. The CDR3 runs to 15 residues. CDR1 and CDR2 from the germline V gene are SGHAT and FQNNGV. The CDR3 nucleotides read TGTGCCAGCAGCATTATAGCAGGAGTTACAAATGAGCAGTTCTTC. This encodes CASSIIAGVTNEQFF.

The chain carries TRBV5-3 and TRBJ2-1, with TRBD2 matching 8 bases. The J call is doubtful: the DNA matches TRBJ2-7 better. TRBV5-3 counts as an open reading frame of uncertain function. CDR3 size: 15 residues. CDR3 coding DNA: TGTGCCAGAAGCCAGAAGCGGGGGTTACACAATGAGCAGTACTTC. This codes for CARSQKRGLHNEQYF.

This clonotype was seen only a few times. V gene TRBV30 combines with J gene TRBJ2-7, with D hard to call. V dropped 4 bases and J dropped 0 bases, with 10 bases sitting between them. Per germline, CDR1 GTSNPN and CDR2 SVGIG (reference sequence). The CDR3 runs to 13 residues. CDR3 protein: CAWMAGTSYEQYF. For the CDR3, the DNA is TGTGCCTGGATGGCCGGAACCTCCTACGAGCAGTACTTC.

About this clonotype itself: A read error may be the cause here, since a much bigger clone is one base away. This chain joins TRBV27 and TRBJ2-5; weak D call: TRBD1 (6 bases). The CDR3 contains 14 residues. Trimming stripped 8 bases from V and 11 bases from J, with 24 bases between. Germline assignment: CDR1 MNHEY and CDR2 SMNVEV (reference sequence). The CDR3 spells CASHPDRNYNEQYF. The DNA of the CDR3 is TGTGCCAGCCACCCCGACAGGAACTACAATGAGCAGTACTTC.

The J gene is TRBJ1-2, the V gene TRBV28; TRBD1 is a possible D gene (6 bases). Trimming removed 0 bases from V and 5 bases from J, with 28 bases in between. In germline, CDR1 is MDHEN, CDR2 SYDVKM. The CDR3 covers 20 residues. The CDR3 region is CASSLWRGGEQGFQRYGYTF. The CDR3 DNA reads TGTGCCAGCAGTTTATGGCGAGGAGGAGAGCAGGGGTTCCAGCGATATGGCTACACCTTC.

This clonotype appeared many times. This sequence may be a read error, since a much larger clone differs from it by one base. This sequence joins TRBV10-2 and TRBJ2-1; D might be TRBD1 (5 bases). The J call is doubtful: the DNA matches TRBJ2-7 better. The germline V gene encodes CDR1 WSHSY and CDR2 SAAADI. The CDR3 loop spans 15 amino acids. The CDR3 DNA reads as TGCGCCAGCAGTGAATCGCAGGGATGGTACAATGAGCAGTACTTC. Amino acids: CASSESQGWYNEQYF.

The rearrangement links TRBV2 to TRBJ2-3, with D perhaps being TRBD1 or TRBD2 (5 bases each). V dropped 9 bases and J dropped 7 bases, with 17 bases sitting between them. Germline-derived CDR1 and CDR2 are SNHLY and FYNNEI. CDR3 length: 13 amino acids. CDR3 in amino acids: CARRDHFTNTQYF. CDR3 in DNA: TGTGCCAGACGGGACCATTTCACTAATACGCAGTATTTT.

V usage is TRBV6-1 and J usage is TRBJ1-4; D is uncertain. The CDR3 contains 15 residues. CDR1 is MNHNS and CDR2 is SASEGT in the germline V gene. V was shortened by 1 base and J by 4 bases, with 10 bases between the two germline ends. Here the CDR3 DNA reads TGTGCCAGCAGTGAAGTCGGCGGATTTAATGAAAAACTGTTTTTT. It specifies CASSEVGGFNEKLFF.

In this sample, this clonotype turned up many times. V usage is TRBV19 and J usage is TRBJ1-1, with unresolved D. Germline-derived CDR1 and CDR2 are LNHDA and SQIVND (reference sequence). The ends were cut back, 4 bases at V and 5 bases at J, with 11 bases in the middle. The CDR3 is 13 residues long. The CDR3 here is CASSTQKRTEAFF. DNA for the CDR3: TGTGCCAGTAGTACCCAAAAACGGACTGAAGCTTTCTTT.

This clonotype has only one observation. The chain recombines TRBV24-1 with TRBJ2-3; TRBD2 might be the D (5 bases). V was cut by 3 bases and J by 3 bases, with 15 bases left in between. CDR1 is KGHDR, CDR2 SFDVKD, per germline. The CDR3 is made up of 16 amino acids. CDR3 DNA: TGTGCCACCAGTGATGCTGGGTCGGGAAGTACAGATACGCAGTATTTT. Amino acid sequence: CATSDAGSGSTDTQYF.

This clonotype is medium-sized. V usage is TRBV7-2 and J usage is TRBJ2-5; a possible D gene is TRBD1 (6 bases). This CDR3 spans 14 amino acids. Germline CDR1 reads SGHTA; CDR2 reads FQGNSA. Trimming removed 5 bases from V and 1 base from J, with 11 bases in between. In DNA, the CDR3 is TGTGCCAGCAGCAGGGGACACCCCCAAGAGACCCAGTACTTC. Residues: CASSRGHPQETQYF.

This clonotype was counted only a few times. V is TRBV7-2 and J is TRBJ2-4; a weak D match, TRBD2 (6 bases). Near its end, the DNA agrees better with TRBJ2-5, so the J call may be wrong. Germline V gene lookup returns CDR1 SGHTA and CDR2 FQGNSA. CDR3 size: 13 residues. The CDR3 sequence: CASSPGLLETQYF. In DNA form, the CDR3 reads TGTGCCAGCAGCCCCGGACTACTGGAGACCCAGTACTTC.

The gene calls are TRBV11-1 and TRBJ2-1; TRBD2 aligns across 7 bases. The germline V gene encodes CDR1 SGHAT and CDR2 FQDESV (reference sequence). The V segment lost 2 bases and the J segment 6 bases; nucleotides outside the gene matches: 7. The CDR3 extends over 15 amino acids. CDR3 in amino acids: CASSLTREPFNEQFF. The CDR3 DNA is TGTGCCAGCAGCTTAACGCGGGAGCCTTTCAATGAGCAGTTCTTC. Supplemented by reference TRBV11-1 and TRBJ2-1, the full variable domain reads EAEVAQSPRYKITEKSQAVAFWCDPISGHATLYWYRQILGQGPELLVQFQDESVVDDSQLPKDRFSAERLKGVDSTLKIQPAELGDSAMYLCASSLTREPFNEQFFGPGTRLTVL.

The CDR3 DNA reads as TGTGCCAGCAGCTTTCGGGGACGGACTGAAGCTTTCTTT. Protein: CASSFRGRTEAFF. The chain combines TRBV7-4 with TRBJ2-5, with a tentative D call TRBD1 (5 bases). The J call may be incorrect, as the DNA end agrees better with TRBJ1-1. Germline V gene sequence: CDR1 SGHVT, CDR2 SQSDAQ. The CDR3 runs 13 residues.

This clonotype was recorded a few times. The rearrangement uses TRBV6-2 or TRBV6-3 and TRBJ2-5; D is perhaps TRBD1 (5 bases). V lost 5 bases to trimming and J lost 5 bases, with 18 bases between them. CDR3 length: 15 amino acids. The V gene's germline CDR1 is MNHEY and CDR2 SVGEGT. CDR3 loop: CASSRTRQTSETQYF. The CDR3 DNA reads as TGTGCCAGCAGTAGGACGCGACAGACCAGCGAGACCCAGTACTTC.

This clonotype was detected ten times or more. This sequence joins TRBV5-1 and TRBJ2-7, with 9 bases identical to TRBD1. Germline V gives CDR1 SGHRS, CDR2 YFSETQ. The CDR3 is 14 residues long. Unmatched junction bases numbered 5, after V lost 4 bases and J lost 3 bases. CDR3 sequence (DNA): TGCGCCAGCAGCACAGGACAGGGGCTCTACGAGCAGTACTTC. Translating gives CASSTGQGLYEQYF.

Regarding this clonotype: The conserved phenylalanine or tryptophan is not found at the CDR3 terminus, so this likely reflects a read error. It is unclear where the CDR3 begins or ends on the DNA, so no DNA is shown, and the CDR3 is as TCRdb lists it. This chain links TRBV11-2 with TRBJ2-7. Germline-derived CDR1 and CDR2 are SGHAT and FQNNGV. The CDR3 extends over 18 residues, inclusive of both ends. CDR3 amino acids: CASSLEVNLRSYGYTFGS.

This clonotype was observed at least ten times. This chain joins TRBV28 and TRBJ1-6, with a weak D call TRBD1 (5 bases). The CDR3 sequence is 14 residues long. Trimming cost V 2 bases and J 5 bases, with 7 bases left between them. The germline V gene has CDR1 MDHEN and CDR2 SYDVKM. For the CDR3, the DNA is TGTGCCAGCAGTTTAGCAGGGAATAATTCACCCCTCCACTTT. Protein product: CASSLAGNNSPLHF. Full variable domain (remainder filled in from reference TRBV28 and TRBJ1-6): DVKVTQSSRYLVKRTGEKVFLECVQDMDHENMFWYRQDPGLGLRLIYFSYDVKMKEKGDIPEGYSVSREKKERFSLILESASTNQTSMYLCASSLAGNNSPLHFGNGTRLTVT.

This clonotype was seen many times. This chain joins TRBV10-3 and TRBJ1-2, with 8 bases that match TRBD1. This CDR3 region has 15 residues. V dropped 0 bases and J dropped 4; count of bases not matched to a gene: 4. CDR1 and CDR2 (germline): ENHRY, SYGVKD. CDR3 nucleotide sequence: TGTGCCATCAGTGAGTCGACAGGGGCCGGCTATGGCTACACCTTC. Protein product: CAISESTGAGYGYTF.

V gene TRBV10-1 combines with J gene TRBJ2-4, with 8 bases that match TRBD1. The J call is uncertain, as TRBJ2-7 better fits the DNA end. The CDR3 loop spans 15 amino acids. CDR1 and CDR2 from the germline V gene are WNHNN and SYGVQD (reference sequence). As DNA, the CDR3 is TGCGCCAGCAGTGAATCCTTGGACAGGGCCTACGAGCAGTACTTC. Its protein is CASSESLDRAYEQYF.

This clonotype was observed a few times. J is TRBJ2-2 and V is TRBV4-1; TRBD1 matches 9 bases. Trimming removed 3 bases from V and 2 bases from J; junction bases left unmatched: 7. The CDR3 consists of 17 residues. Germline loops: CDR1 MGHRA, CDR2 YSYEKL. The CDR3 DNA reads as TGCGCCAGCAGCCAGGGACAGGGTCGATCCAACACCGGGGAGCTGTTTTTT. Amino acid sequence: CASSQGQGRSNTGELFF.

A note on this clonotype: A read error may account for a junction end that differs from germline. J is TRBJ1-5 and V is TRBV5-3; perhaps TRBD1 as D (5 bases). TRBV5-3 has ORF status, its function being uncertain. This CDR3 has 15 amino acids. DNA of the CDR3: TGTGCCAGCAGCTTGTGGGGAGAGGGGAATCAGCCCCAGCATTTT. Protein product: CASSLWGEGNQPQHF.

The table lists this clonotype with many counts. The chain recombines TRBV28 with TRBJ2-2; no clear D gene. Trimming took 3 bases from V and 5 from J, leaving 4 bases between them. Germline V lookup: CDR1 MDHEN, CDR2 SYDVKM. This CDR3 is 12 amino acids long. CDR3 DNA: TGTGCCAGCAGTTTTCGTACCGGGGAGCTGTTTTTT. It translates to CASSFRTGELFF.

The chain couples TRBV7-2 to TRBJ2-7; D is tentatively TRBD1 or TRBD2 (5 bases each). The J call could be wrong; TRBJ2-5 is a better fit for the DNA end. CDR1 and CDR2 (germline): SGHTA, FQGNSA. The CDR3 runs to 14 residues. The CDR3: CASSRDPGRETQYF. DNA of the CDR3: TGTGCCAGCAGCCGGGACCCGGGACGTGAGACCCAGTACTTC.

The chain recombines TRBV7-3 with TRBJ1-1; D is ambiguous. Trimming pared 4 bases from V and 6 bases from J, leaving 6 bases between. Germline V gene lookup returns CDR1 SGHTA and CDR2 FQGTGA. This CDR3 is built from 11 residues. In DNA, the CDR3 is TGTGCCAGCAGCTATGGGGCTGAAGCTTTCTTT. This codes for CASSYGAEAFF.

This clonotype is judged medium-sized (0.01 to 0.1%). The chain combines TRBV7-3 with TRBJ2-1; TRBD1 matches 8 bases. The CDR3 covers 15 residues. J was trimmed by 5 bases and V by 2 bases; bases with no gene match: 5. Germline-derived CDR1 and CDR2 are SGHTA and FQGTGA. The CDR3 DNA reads TGTGCCAGCAGCTTACCCGGGACAGGTCACAATGAGCAGTTCTTC. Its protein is CASSLPGTGHNEQFF.

The DNA for the CDR3 is TGCGCCAGCAGCCGCCCAGGACAGGGGTTTGGTGAGCAGTTCTTC. It codes for CASSRPGQGFGEQFF. The rearrangement joins TRBV5-1 to TRBJ2-1, with 9 bases fitting TRBD1. Germline V gives CDR1 SGHRS, CDR2 YFSETQ. V gave up 4 bases and J gave up 9 bases; unmatched junction bases: 11. CDR3 length: 15 residues.

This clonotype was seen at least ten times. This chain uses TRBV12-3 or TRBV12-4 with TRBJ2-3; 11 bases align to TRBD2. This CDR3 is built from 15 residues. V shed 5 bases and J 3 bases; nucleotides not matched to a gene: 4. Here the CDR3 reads CASSPSGRKTDTQYF. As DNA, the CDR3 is TGTGCCAGCAGTCCTAGCGGGAGGAAGACAGATACGCAGTATTTT.